This T cell receptor beta chain was sequenced for a study of PD-1 blockade in classical Hodgkin lymphoma. Study-wide results and limits: Diversity similar to that of newly diagnosed patients was seen at baseline in complete responders. There remain no defined causes for the repertoire differences, which possibly reflect disease activity or prior therapy.

There was relapse after autologous stem cell transplantation in every patient, and there was variation in brentuximab vedotin exposure. Sequencing used immunoSEQ multiplex PCR; TCRdb keeps in-frame clones, though not all of them. The sample lists approximately 70,000 clones; about 93% were seen once. Per germline, CDR1 MGHRA and CDR2 YSYEKL. V lost 4 bases and J 2 bases, leaving 17 bases between the germline ends. This CDR3 region has 16 residues. This clone was recorded once. The antigen remains unidentified. The clonotype originates from a human donor with classical Hodgkin lymphoma. Sample: peripheral blood mononuclear cells (PBMCs), taken at baseline. The J gene is TRBJ1-1, the V gene TRBV4-1; D may be TRBD1 (5 bases). The CDR3 DNA reads as TGCGCCAGCAGCCCCTCAAGCCTAACAGGAAACACTGAAGCTTTCTTT. Translation gives CASSPSSLTGNTEAFF.